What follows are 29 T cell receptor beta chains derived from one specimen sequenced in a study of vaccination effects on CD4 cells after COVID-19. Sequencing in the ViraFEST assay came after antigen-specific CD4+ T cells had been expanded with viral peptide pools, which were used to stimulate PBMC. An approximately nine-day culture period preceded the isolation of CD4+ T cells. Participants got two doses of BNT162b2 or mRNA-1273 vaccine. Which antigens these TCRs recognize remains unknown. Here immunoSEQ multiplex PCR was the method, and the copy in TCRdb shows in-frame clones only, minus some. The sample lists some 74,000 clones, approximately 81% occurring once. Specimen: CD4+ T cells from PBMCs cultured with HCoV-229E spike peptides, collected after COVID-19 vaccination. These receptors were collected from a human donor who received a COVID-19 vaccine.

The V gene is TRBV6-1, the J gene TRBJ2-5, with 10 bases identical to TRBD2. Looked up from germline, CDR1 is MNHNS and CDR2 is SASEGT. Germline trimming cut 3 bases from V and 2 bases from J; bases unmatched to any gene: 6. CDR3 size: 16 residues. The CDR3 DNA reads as TGTGCCAGCAGTGAGGGACTAGCGACATTACAAGAGACCCAGTACTTC. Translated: CASSEGLATLQETQYF.

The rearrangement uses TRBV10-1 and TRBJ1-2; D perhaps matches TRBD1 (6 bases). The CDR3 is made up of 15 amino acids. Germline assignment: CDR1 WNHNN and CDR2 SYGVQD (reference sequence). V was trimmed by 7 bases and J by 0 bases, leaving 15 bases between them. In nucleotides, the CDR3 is TGCGCCAGCATGGGGGGGGGCAGATCTAACTATGGCTACACCTTC. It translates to CASMGGGRSNYGYTF.

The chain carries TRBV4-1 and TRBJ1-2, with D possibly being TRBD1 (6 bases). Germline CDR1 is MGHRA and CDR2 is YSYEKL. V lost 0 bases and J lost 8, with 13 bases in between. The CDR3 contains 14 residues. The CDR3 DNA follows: TGCGCCAGCAGCCAAGATGAACAGGGACGGGGCTACACCTTC. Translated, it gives CASSQDEQGRGYTF.

The CDR3 spells CASSLSANTEAFF. In nucleotides, the CDR3 is TGTGCCAGCAGCTTGTCAGCTAACACTGAAGCTTTCTTT. The chain has TRBV5-8 and TRBJ1-1; D unresolved. Trimming shortened V by 1 base and J by 2 bases, and 6 bases separated the two germline ends. The CDR3 contains 13 residues. Germline values: CDR1 SGHTS, CDR2 YDEGEE.

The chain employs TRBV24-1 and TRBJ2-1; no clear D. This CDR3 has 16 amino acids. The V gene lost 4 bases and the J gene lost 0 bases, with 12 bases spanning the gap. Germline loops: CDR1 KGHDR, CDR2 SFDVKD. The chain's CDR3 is CATSDPTGSSYNEQFF. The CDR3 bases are TGTGCCACCAGTGACCCGACTGGAAGCTCCTACAATGAGCAGTTCTTC.

The CDR3 protein is CASSSAGLEYF. In nucleotides, the CDR3 is TGTGCCAGCAGCTCCGCCGGACTAGAGTACTTC. This chain connects TRBV7-9 to TRBJ2-5; 7 nucleotides align to TRBD2. CDR3 size: 11 residues. Germline loops: CDR1 SEHNR, CDR2 FQNEAQ (reference sequence). Germline trimming cut 4 bases from V and 12 bases from J; bases unmatched to any gene: 5. Full variable domain (outside the CDR3, taken from reference TRBV7-9 and TRBJ2-5): DTGVSQNPRHKITKRGQNVTFRCDPISEHNRLYWYRQTLGQGPEFLTYFQNEAQLEKSRLLSDRFSAERPKGSFSTLEIQRTEQGDSAMYLCASSSAGLEYFGPGTRLLVL.

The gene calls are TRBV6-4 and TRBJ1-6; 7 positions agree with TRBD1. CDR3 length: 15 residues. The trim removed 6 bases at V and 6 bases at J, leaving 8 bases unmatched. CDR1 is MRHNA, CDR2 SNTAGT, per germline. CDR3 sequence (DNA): TGTGCCAGCAGCAGGGACAGCAGGCCTAATTCACCCCTCCACTTT. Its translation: CASSRDSRPNSPLHF.

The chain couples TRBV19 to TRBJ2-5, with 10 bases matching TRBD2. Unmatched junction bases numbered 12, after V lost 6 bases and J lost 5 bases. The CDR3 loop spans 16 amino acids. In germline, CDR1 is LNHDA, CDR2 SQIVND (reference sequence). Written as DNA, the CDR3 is TGTGCCAGTAGCACCTTTCAGCGGGGGGGTGTCGAGACCCAGTACTTC. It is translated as CASSTFQRGGVETQYF.

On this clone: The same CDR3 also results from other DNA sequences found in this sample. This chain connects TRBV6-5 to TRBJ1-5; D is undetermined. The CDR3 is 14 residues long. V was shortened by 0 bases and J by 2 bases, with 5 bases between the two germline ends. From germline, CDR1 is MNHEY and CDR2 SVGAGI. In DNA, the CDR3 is TGTGCCAGCAGTTACTCGCAAGGCAATCAGCCCCAGCATTTT. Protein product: CASSYSQGNQPQHF.

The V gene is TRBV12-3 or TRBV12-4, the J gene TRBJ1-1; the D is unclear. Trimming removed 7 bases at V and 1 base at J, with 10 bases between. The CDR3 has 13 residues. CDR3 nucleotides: TGTGCCAGCACCCCTGTAAGGAACACTGAAGCTTTCTTT. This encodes CASTPVRNTEAFF.

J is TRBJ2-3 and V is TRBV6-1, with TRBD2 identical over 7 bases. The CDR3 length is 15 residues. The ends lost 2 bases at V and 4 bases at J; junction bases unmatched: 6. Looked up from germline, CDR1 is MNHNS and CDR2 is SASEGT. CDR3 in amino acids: CASSEISGRADTQYF. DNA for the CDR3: TGTGCCAGCAGTGAAATTTCAGGGAGGGCAGATACGCAGTATTTT.

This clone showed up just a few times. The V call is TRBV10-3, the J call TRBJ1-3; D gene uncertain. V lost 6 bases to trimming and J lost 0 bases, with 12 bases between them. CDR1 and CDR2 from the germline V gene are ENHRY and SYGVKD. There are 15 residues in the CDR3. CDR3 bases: TGTGCCATCAGGGCACAGTACCCCTCTGGAAACACCATATATTTT. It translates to CAIRAQYPSGNTIYF.

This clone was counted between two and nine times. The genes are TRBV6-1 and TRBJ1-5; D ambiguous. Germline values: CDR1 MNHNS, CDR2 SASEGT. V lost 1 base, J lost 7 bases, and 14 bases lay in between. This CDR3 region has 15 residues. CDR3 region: CASSEGQYTGQPQHF. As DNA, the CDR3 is TGTGCCAGCAGTGAAGGCCAGTACACTGGCCAGCCCCAGCATTTT.

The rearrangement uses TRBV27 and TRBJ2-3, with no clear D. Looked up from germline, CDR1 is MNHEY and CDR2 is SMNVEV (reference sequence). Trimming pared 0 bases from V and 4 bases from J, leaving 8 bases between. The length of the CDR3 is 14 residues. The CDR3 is CASSLSSVADTQYF. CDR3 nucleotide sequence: TGTGCCAGCAGTTTATCCAGTGTAGCAGATACGCAGTATTTT.

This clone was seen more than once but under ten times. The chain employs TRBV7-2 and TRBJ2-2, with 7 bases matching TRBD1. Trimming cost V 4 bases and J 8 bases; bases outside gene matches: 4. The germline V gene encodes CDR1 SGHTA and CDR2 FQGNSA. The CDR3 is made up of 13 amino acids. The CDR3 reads CASSYRGAGELFF. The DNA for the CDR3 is TGTGCCAGCAGCTACAGGGGTGCGGGGGAGCTGTTTTTT.

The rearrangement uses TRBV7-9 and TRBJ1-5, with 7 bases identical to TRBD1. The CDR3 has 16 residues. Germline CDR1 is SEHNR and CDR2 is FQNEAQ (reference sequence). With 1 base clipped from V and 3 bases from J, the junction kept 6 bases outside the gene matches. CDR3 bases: TGTGCCAGCAGCTTAGGGGGGACAGAACTCAATCAGCCCCAGCATTTT. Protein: CASSLGGTELNQPQHF.

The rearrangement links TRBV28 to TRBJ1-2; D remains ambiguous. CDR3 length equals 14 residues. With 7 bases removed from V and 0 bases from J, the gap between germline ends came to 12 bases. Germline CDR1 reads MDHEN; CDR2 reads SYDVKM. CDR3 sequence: CASISTPANYGYTF. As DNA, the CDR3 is TGTGCCAGCATCTCGACTCCGGCTAACTATGGCTACACCTTC.

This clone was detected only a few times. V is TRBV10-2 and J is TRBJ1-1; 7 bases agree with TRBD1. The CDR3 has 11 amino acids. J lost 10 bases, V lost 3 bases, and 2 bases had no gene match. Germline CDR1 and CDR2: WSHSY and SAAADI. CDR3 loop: CASSDDRVAFF. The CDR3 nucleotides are TGCGCCAGCAGTGACGACAGGGTAGCTTTCTTT.

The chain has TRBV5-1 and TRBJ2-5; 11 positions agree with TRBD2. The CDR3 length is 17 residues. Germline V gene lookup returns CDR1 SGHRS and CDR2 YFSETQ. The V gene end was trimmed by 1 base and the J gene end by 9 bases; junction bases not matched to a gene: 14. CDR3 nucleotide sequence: TGCGCCAGCAGCTTGTTAACTAGCGGGGGCGTCGGTGGTTCCCAGTACTTC. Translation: CASSLLTSGGVGGSQYF. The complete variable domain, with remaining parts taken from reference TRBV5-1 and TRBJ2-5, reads KAGVTQTPRYLIKTRGQQVTLSCSPISGHRSVSWYQQTPGQGLQFLFEYFSETQRNKGNFPGRFSGRQFSNSRSEMNVSTLELGDSALYLCASSLLTSGGVGGSQYFGPGTRLLVL.

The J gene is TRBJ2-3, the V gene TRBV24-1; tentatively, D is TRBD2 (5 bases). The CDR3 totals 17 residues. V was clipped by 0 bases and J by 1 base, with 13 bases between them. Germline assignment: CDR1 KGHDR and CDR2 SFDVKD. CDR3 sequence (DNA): TGTGCCACCAGTGATTTGGGGATAGCGAGGGGCACAGATACGCAGTATTTT. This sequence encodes CATSDLGIARGTDTQYF.

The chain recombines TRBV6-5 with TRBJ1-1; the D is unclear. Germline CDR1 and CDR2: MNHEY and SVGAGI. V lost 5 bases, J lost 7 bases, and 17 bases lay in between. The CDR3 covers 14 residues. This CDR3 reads CASSTDTGYGEAFF. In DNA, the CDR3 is TGTGCCAGCAGTACCGATACCGGGTACGGTGAAGCTTTCTTT.

For the CDR3, the DNA is TGTGCCAGCAGCCAAGGTAAACGGAACAATCAGCCCCAGCATTTT. Amino acid sequence: CASSQGKRNNQPQHF. The chain uses TRBV14 and TRBJ1-5; D uncertain. Germline values: CDR1 SGHDN, CDR2 FVKESK. The length of the CDR3 is 15 residues. Deletions cut 1 base from V and 3 bases from J, with 10 bases between.

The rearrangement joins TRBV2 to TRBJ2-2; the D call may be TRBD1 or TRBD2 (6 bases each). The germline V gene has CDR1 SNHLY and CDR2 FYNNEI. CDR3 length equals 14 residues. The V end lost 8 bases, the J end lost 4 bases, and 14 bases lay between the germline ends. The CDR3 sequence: CASRGQGTTGELFF. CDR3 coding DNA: TGTGCCAGCCGGGGGCAGGGGACCACCGGGGAGCTGTTTTTT.

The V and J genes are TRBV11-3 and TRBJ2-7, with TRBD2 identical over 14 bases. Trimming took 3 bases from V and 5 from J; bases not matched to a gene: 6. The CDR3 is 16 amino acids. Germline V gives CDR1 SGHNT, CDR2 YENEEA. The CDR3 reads CASSFGTSGGLDEQYV. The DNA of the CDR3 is TGTGCCAGCAGCTTCGGGACTAGCGGGGGACTCGACGAGCAGTACGTC.

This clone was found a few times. CDR3 residues: CASSLGTNEKLFF. The CDR3 DNA reads as TGTGCCAGCAGCTTAGGGACTAATGAAAAACTGTTTTTT. The gene calls are TRBV7-8 and TRBJ1-4; D call uncertain. The CDR3 runs to 13 residues. Germline CDR1 is SGHVS and CDR2 is FQNEAQ. Trimming left V 1 base short and J 2 bases short, with 2 bases between.

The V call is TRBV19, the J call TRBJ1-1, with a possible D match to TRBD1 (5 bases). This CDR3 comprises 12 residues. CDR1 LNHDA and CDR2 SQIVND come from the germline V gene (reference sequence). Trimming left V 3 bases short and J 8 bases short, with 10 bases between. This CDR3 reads CASSIGGLEAFF. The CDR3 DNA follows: TGTGCCAGTAGTATTGGGGGACTAGAAGCTTTCTTT.

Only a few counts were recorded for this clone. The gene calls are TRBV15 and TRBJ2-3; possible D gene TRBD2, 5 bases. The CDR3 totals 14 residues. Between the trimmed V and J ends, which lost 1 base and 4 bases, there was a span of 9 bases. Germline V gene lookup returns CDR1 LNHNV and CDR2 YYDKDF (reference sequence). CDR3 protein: CATSRGTDSDTQYF. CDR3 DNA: TGTGCCACCAGCAGAGGGACGGACTCAGATACGCAGTATTTT.

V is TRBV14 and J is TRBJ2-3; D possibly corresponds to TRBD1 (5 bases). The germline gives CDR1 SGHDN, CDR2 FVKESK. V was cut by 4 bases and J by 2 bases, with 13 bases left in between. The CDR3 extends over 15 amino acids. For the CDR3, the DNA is TGTGCCAGCAGCCCGTTTAGGGGAAACACAGATACGCAGTATTTT. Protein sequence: CASSPFRGNTDTQYF.

This CDR3 reads CASGRGLGRAGSGANVLTF. The CDR3 nucleotides read TGTGCTAGTGGTAGGGGACTGGGCAGGGCTGGGTCTGGGGCCAACGTCCTGACTTTC. This chain uses TRBV12-5 with TRBJ2-6; a possible D gene is TRBD2 (6 bases). Trimming shortened V by 5 bases and J by 1 base, and 21 bases separated the two germline ends. Germline-derived CDR1 and CDR2 are LGHNT and FRNRAP. The CDR3 has 19 residues.